This record looks at one T cell receptor beta chain sequence and its context. Antigen: not known. The source of the sample is a study of response to subunit inactivated influenza vaccine. Findings of the study overall: Authors proposed each seasonal influenza vaccination draws in few new T cells.

Each CDR3 protein is one row after TCRdb ran MiXCR on the RT-PCR reads. The sample has hundreds of thousands of distinct CDR3 sequences, around a sixth seen once. This CDR3 contains 17 residues. The germline gives CDR1 SGDLS, CDR2 YYNGEE. Trimming left V 4 bases short and J 2 bases short, with 19 bases between. V usage is TRBV9 and J usage is TRBJ2-1; D not resolved. The sequenced sample was PBMCs from blood, obtained approximately 13 days after vaccination. The clonotype originates from a man aged 45-65 years who received an inactivated influenza vaccine. In DNA form, the CDR3 reads TGTGCCAGCAGCAGTTCAAATAGCCCCGGGCCCTACAATGAGCAGTTCTTC. This sequence encodes CASSSSNSPGPYNEQFF.